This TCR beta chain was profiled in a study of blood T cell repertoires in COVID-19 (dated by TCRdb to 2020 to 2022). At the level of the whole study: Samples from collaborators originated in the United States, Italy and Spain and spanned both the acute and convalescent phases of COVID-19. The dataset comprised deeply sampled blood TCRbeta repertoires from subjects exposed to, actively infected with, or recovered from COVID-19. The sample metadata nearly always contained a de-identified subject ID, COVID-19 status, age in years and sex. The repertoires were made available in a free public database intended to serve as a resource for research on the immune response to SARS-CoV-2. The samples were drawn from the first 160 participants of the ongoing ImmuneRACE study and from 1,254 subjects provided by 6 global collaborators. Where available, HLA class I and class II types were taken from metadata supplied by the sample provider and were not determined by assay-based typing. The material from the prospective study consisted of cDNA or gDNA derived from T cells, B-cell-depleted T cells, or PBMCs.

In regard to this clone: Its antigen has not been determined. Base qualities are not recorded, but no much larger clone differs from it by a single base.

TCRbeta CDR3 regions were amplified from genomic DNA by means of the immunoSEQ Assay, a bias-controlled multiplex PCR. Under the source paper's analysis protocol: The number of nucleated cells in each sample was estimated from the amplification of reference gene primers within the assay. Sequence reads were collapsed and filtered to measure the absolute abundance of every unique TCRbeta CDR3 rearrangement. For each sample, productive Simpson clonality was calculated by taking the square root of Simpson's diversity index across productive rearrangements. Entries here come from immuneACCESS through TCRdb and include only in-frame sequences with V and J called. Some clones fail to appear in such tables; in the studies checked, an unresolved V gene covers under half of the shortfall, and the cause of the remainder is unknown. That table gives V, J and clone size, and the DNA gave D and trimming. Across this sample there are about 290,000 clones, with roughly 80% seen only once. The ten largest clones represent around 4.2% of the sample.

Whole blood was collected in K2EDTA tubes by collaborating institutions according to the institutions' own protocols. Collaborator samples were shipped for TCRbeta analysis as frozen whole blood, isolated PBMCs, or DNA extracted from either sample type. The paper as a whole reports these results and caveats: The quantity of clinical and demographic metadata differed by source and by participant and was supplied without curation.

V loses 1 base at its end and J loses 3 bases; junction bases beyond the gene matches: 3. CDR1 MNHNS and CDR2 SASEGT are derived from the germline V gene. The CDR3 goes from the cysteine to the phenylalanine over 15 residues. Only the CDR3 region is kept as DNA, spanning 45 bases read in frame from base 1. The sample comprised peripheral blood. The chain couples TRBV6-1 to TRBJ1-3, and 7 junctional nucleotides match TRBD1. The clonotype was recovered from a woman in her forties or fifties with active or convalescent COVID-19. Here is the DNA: TGTGCCAGCAGTGAAGAGAGGGGGCTTGGAAACACCATATATTTT. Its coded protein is CASSEERGLGNTIYF.